The sequence of this T cell receptor (beta chain) was determined in a study of cytotoxic CD8 clonotypes in ibrutinib-treated CLL. Germline V gene lookup returns CDR1 SGHVS and CDR2 FNYEAQ. V dropped 5 bases and J dropped 0; count of bases not matched to a gene: 4. The CDR3 length is 15 residues. The assay was immunoSEQ multiplex PCR, and TCRdb's table has in-frame clones only and misses some. The table has 14,000 or so clones, over 50% seen once. This material consisted of PBMCs, taken at an approximately 22-month disease-progression time point, from a patient treated with ibrutinib. The clonotype comes from a human donor with chronic lymphocytic leukemia. The V and J genes are TRBV7-6 and TRBJ2-3; 8 bases match TRBD2. CDR3: CASSHERGSTDTQYF. CDR3 DNA: TGTGCCAGCAGCCATGAGCGGGGGAGCACAGATACGCAGTATTTT. Based on the CDR3 plus reference TRBV7-6 and TRBJ2-3, the full variable domain is GAGVSQSPRYKVTKRGQDVALRCDPISGHVSLYWYRQALGQGPEFLTYFNYEAQQDKSGLPNDRFSAERPEGSISTLTIQRTEQRDSAMYRCASSHERGSTDTQYFGPGTRLTVL.